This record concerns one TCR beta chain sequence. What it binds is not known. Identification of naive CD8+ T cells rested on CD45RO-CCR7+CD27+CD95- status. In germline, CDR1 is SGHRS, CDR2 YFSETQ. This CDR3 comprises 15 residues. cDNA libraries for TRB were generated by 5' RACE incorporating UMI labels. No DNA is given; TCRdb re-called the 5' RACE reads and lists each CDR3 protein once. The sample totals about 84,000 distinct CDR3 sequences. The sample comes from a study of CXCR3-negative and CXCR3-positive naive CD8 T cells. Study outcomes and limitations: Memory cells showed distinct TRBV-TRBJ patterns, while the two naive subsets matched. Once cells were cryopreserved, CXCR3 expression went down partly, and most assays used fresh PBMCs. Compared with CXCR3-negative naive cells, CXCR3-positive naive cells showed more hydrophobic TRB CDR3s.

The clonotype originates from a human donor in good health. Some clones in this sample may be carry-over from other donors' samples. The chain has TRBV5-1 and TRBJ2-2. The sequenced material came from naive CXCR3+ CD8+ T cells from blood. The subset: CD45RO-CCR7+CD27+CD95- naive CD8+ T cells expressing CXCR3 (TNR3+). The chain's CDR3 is CASSFSTANTGELFF. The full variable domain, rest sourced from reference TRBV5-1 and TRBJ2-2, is KAGVTQTPRYLIKTRGQQVTLSCSPISGHRSVSWYQQTPGQGLQFLFEYFSETQRNKGNFPGRFSGRQFSNSRSEMNVSTLELGDSALYLCASSFSTANTGELFFGEGSRLTVL.